Listed below are T cell receptor beta chains from one sample, sequenced in a study of blood T cell repertoires in COVID-19. TCRdb's table, derived via immunoSEQ multiplex PCR, lists solely in-frame clones and lacks some. This sample carries some 200,000 clones, about 88% of them seen once, and the ten largest clones take around 17%. The sequenced material came from peripheral blood. Receptor source: a middle-aged man with COVID-19, enrolled during active disease. CDR3s include the opening cysteine and the closing phenylalanine or tryptophan. A D gene is named only where the DNA matches it firmly. Size values are once, few and many counts, or a class for expanded clones, and some rows have none.

v_call	j_call	d_call	clone_size	cdr3_nt	cdr3_aa
TRBV24-1	TRBJ1-6	-	-	TGTGCCACCAGTGACCGACGGGAGGCATCACCCCTCCACTTT	CATSDRREASPLHF
TRBV10-3	TRBJ2-1	TRBD1	-	TGTGCCATCACTGGACAGGGGATCCGGACTGGTTACAATGAGCAGTTCTTC	CAITGQGIRTGYNEQFF
TRBV11-2	TRBJ2-5	TRBD1	-	TGTGCCAGCAGCCCACAGGGGTGGGAGACCCAGTACTTC	CASSPQGWETQYF
TRBV7-6	TRBJ2-6	-	-	TGTGCCAGCAGCCCTGATCTAGCCAACGTCCTGACTTTC	CASSPDLANVLTF
TRBV7-6	TRBJ2-2	TRBD2	-	TGTGCCAGCAGCTTAGAGTCATCCGGGGGGACCGGGGAGCTGTTTTTT	CASSLESSGGTGELFF
TRBV7-9	TRBJ2-4	-	-	TGTGCCAGCAGCTTAGCGTTGTACAGGGGGGGAACCAAAAACATTCAGTACTTC	CASSLALYRGGTKNIQYF
TRBV7-9	TRBJ2-7	TRBD1	-	TGTGCCAGCAGCTTGGGGCAGGGGGCGTACGAGCAGTACTTC	CASSLGQGAYEQYF
TRBV3-1/TRBV3-2	TRBJ2-7	TRBD2	once	TGTGCCAGCAGCCAAGACTCGACTAGCGGGTGCTACGAGCAGTACTTC	CASSQDSTSGCYEQYF
TRBV28	TRBJ2-2	-	-	TGTGCCAGCAGTTCCCCCGTTAATGGGGAGCTGTTTTTT	CASSSPVNGELFF
TRBV19	TRBJ2-5	TRBD1	-	TGTGCCAGTAGTTCGGACAGGGGGTTCCAAGAGACCCAGTACTTC	CASSSDRGFQETQYF
TRBV18	TRBJ1-3	-	-	TGTGCCAGCTCACCACGGGCCCGGGACACCTTCTCTGGAAACACCATATATTTT	CASSPRARDTFSGNTIYF
TRBV27	TRBJ2-2	TRBD1	-	TGTGCCAGCAGCCCCGGGGGGACAGGGGGCTTCGGGGAGCTGTTTTTT	CASSPGGTGGFGELFF
TRBV27	TRBJ1-2	TRBD1	-	TGTGCCAGCAGTTTGCGGACCGGACAGGCAATCTATGGCTACACCTTC	CASSLRTGQAIYGYTF
TRBV27	TRBJ2-7	TRBD1	-	TGTGCCAGCAACCCCGCCGGGACAGTCTCCGAGCAGTACTTC	CASNPAGTVSEQYF
TRBV10-3	TRBJ2-4	-	-	TGTGCCACTCAGGGGATAGCCAAAAACATTCAGTACTTC	CATQGIAKNIQYF
TRBV3-1/TRBV3-2	TRBJ1-1	-	-	TGTGCCAGCAGCCAAGACCTCAGAATGGGGGGTCCCATGAACACTGAAGCTTTCTTT	CASSQDLRMGGPMNTEAFF